Presented here are 12 T cell receptor beta chains from one specimen sequenced in a study of T cell responses to AZD1222 COVID-19 vaccine. This table comes from immunoSEQ multiplex PCR, and its TCRdb copy is limited to in-frame clones, with some not included. In the table there are just over 150,000 clones, 90% of which are singletons. Sequencing was performed on peripheral blood, taken on day 0 of AZD1222 vaccination. The origin of the receptors is an adult in good health.

This chain uses TRBV15 with TRBJ1-2; 9 nucleotides line up with TRBD1. This CDR3 comprises 16 residues. CDR1 and CDR2 (germline): LNHNV, YYDKDF (reference sequence). V shed 3 bases and J 5 bases; nucleotides not matched to a gene: 10. The CDR3, as DNA: TGTGCCACCAGCAGCATCGGACAGGGGATTCGGTATGGCTACACCTTC. The encoded protein is CATSSIGQGIRYGYTF.

The gene calls are TRBV7-8 and TRBJ2-7, with 10 bases that match TRBD1. Germline V gene data show CDR1 as SGHVS and CDR2 as FQNEAQ. The CDR3 runs 15 residues. Unmatched junction bases numbered 5, after V lost 0 bases and J lost 6 bases. As DNA, the CDR3 is TGTGCCAGCAGCTTAGCGGGGGACAGGGGTGGCGAGCAGTACTTC. Translating it yields CASSLAGDRGGEQYF.

The chain carries TRBV19 and TRBJ2-3, with TRBD2 identical over 7 bases. CDR3 length: 15 amino acids. With V trimmed by 3 bases and J by 3 bases, 6 bases remained unmatched. The V gene's germline CDR1 is LNHDA and CDR2 SQIVND (reference sequence). This CDR3 reads CASSMAGGSTDTQYF. The CDR3 DNA is TGTGCCAGTAGTATGGCTGGCGGGAGTACAGATACGCAGTATTTT.

The chain recombines TRBV6-5 with TRBJ2-5; no definite D call. The CDR3 sequence is 13 residues long. V was trimmed by 6 bases and J by 5 bases, leaving 13 bases between them. The germline CDR1 and CDR2 sequences are MNHEY and SVGAGI. CDR3 DNA: TGTGCCAGCAGCCGCGAGGTCGGGGAGACCCAGTACTTC. Its protein is CASSREVGETQYF.

The rearrangement uses TRBV11-2 and TRBJ1-1; possibly TRBD1 for D (6 bases). Trimming removed 5 bases at V and 1 base at J, with 20 bases between. This CDR3 has 17 amino acids. The V gene's germline CDR1 is SGHAT and CDR2 FQNNGV. The chain's CDR3 is CASSPLRGLGANTEAFF. In DNA, the CDR3 is TGTGCCAGCAGCCCACTCAGGGGTTTGGGGGCGAACACTGAAGCTTTCTTT. Supplemented by reference TRBV11-2 and TRBJ1-1, the full variable domain reads EAGVAQSPRYKIIEKRQSVAFWCNPISGHATLYWYQQILGQGPKLLIQFQNNGVVDDSQLPKDRFSAERLKGVDSTLKIQPAKLEDSAVYLCASSPLRGLGANTEAFFGQGTRLTVV.

The CDR3 spells CASSSLAEKVSGELFF. In DNA, the CDR3 is TGTGCCAGCAGCTCACTAGCGGAAAAGGTCTCCGGGGAGCTGTTTTTT. The chain carries TRBV13 and TRBJ2-2; 8 bases match TRBD2. With V trimmed by 4 bases and J by 6 bases, 10 bases remained unmatched. Germline assignment: CDR1 PRHDT and CDR2 FYEKMQ (reference sequence). CDR3 length equals 16 residues.

This clone was detected only a few times. The J gene is TRBJ2-7, the V gene TRBV28; D is perhaps TRBD1 or TRBD2 (6 bases each). V was clipped by 6 bases and J by 0 bases, with 18 bases between them. Germline values: CDR1 MDHEN, CDR2 SYDVKM. The CDR3 extends over 16 amino acids. In DNA, the CDR3 is TGTGCCAGCAGCTCCTCGGGGGCTCTCTACTCCTACGAGCAGTACTTC. This encodes CASSSSGALYSYEQYF.

V gene TRBV4-3 combines with J gene TRBJ2-5; 14 nucleotides line up with TRBD2. V gave up 4 bases and J gave up 4 bases; unmatched junction bases: 5. The V gene's germline CDR1 is LGHNA and CDR2 YSLEER. The CDR3 runs to 16 residues. The CDR3 reads CASSRGTSGSRETQYF. CDR3 coding DNA: TGCGCCAGCAGCCGCGGGACTAGCGGGAGTCGAGAGACCCAGTACTTC.

This rearrangement joins TRBV30 to TRBJ2-1, with 11 positions matching TRBD2. Germline values: CDR1 GTSNPN, CDR2 SVGIG (reference sequence). Germline trimming cut 6 bases from V and 9 bases from J; bases unmatched to any gene: 10. This CDR3 spans 14 amino acids. The CDR3 loop reads CACLAGGPRGEQFF. The CDR3 region has the DNA TGTGCCTGCTTAGCGGGAGGGCCCCGTGGTGAGCAGTTCTTC.

This clone has a handful of counts. This specimen includes other DNA sequences encoding the same CDR3. The rearrangement joins TRBV6-1 to TRBJ2-2; D uncertain. CDR1 MNHNS and CDR2 SASEGT come from the germline V gene. The CDR3 contains 13 residues. The ends were cut back, 0 bases at V and 3 bases at J, with 2 bases in the middle. The CDR3 nucleotides read TGTGCCAGCAGTGAAGCGGACACCGGGGAGCTGTTTTTT. It encodes CASSEADTGELFF.

V is TRBV24-1 and J is TRBJ2-7; D is ambiguous. The CDR3 runs to 12 residues. Trimming removed 6 bases at V and 3 bases at J, with 8 bases between. Germline CDR1 KGHDR, CDR2 SFDVKD. In nucleotides, the CDR3 is TGTGCCACCAGTAGCTCAGACTACGAGCAGTACTTC. It encodes CATSSSDYEQYF.

The chain combines TRBV11-2 with TRBJ1-2, with unresolved D. Trimming took off 0 bases at V and 4 bases at J, with 9 bases between the two ends. The CDR3 runs 14 residues. Germline CDR1 and CDR2: SGHAT and FQNNGV. In DNA form, the CDR3 reads TGTGCCAGCAGCTTAGAAGTAGGCGCCTATGGCTACACCTTC. Protein product: CASSLEVGAYGYTF.